This T cell receptor (beta chain) emerged from a study of human T cells and chemical hapten exposure. Study background: Alopecia areata, totalis or universalis affected patients, mainly female.

The CDR3 extends over 16 amino acids. With V trimmed by 5 bases and J by 4 bases, 11 bases remained unmatched. The germline V gene encodes CDR1 SEHNR and CDR2 FQNEAQ (reference sequence). This clonotype has more than one count but fewer than ten. One entry per CDR3 protein, called by TCRdb with MiXCR from the RACE reads. The data contain fewer than 400,000 distinct CDR3 sequences, roughly 6.9% of them singletons. As to time point: patch test 1, 2 weeks after DPC sensitization. Treatment reported: therapeutic diphenylcyclopropenone sensitization with weekly scalp DPC. This sequence was found in a woman aged 18-29 years with alopecia areata. Some clones in this sample may be carry-over from other donors' samples. The chain employs TRBV7-9 and TRBJ2-3; TRBD1 agrees at 8 bases. The source was whole blood, collected in connection with sensitization to the hapten diphenylcyclopropenone (DPC). CDR3 in DNA: TGTGCCAGCAGCCAGGGGGCAGGGGGGCGGTCAGATACGCAGTATTTT. As protein: CASSQGAGGRSDTQYF. Drawing the rest from reference TRBV7-9 and TRBJ2-3, the complete variable domain is DTGVSQNPRHKITKRGQNVTFRCDPISEHNRLYWYRQTLGQGPEFLTYFQNEAQLEKSRLLSDRFSAERPKGSFSTLEIQRTEQGDSAMYLCASSQGAGGRSDTQYFGPGTRLTVL.